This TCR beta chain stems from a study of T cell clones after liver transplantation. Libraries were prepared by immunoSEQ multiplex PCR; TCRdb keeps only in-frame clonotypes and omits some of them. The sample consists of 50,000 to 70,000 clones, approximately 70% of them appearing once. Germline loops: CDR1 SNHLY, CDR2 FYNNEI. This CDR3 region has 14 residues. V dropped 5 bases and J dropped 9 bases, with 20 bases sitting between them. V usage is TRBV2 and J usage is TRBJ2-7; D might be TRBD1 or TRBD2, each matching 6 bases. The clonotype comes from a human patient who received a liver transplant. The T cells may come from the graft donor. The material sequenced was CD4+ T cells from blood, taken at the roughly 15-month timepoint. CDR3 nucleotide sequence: TGTGCCAGCAGTCGACACAACCCACAGGGAGGGCAGTACTTC. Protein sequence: CASSRHNPQGGQYF.